The clone carrying this T cell receptor beta chain was observed once. Its antigen is as yet unknown. Blood draws occurred at baseline, cycle 4 day 1, and cycle 7 day 1. Sequencing was performed with immunoSEQ multiplex PCR; in TCRdb, only in-frame clones are kept and a portion is missing. Altogether 100,000 or so clones are present, more than 75% being singletons, with the ten largest covering about 0.73%. The CDR3 contains 17 residues. Germline loops: CDR1 SGHNT, CDR2 YENEEA. V was cut by 0 bases and J by 7 bases, with 21 bases left in between. These data originate in a study of OX40 agonist ivuxolimab in advanced cancers. Study background: Patients took ivuxolimab, an agonistic anti-OX40 (CD134) antibody.

Study results and caveats: CD8+ T cells were the subset that, on average, had more expanded clones than CD4+. CD4+ and CD8+ T cells in blood underwent clonal expansion by week 6 at 0.1 to 3.0 mg/kg.

The sequenced sample was CD4+ or CD8+ T cells sorted from blood, obtained in a trial of the OX40 agonist ivuxolimab. The sequence was collected from an adult with an advanced solid tumor such as melanoma, head and neck, liver or kidney cancer. The chain carries TRBV11-3 and TRBJ1-1; D uncertain. The CDR3 sequence: CASSLDFSLSPRDEAFF. In DNA form, the CDR3 reads TGTGCCAGCAGCTTAGATTTTTCCCTATCTCCCAGAGATGAAGCTTTCTTT. The full variable domain, completed using reference TRBV11-3 and TRBJ1-1, is EAGVVQSPRYKIIEKKQPVAFWCNPISGHNTLYWYLQNLGQGPELLIRYENEEAVDDSQLPKDRFSAERLKGVDSTLKIQPAELGDSAVYLCASSLDFSLSPRDEAFFGQGTRLTVV.